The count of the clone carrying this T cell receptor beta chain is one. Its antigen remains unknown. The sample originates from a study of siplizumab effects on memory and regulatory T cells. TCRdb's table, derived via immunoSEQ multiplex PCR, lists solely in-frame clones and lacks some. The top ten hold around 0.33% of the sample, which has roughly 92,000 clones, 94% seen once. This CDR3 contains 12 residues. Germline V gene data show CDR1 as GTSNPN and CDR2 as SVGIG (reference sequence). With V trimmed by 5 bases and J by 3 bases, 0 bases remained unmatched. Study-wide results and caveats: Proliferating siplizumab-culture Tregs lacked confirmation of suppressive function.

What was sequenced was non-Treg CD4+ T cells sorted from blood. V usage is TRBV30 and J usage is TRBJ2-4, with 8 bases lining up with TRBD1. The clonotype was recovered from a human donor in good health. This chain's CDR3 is CAWGTGKNIQYF. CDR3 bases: TGTGCCTGGGGGACAGGCAAAAACATTCAGTACTTC.